This TCR beta chain was obtained from a study of CD8 T cells in Susac syndrome. The germline V gene has CDR1 MNHEY and CDR2 SMNVEV (reference sequence). This CDR3 spans 14 amino acids. Between the trimmed V and J ends, which lost 5 bases and 6 bases, there was a span of 14 bases. This clonotype has just one count. Its antigen is currently unknown. The multiple sclerosis control cohort comprised treatment-naive individuals presenting with stable or active relapsing-remitting disease. Reverse transcription of roughly 0.45 to 1 ug RNA was performed with random hexamers. With immunoSEQ multiplex PCR, TCR beta CDR3 was amplified across 54 Vbeta and 13 Jbeta. MiXCR, applied by TCRdb to the immunoSEQ multiplex PCR reads, yields one record per CDR3 protein. This table has a few hundred thousand distinct CDR3 sequences, approximately 85% appearing once. Study-wide results and caveats: An acknowledgment was made by the study that its TCR sequencing and HLA analysis involved relatively few individuals.

This TCR was sampled from a human donor with multiple sclerosis. The sample taken for sequencing was CD8+ T cells from PBMCs. The chain has TRBV27 and TRBJ2-1; D unresolved. In DNA, the CDR3 is TGTGCCAGCAGTCCTGCAGAGTCGGGCAATGAGCAGTTCTTC. Encoded protein: CASSPAESGNEQFF.